The 25 T cell receptor beta chains presented below share a single source sample, sequenced in a study of blood T cell repertoires in COVID-19. Some clones are missing from TCRdb's copy, which holds only in-frame ones; the method was immunoSEQ multiplex PCR. Here the sample spans roughly 200,000 clones, nearly 85% being singletons. The sequencing sample was made of peripheral blood. These receptors all stem from a woman in her twenties or thirties with COVID-19, enrolled during active disease.

The CDR3 is CASSSRGGAYNEQFF. The CDR3 nucleotides are TGTGCCAGCTCCTCCCGCGGGGGGGCGTACAATGAGCAGTTCTTC. This chain joins TRBV27 and TRBJ2-1; 9 bases fit TRBD2. V gave up 8 bases and J gave up 4 bases; unmatched junction bases: 9. Per the germline V gene, CDR1 is MNHEY and CDR2 is SMNVEV (reference sequence). The CDR3 consists of 15 residues.

The rearrangement joins TRBV19 to TRBJ1-3; TRBD1 might be the D (5 bases). CDR1 and CDR2 from the germline V gene are LNHDA and SQIVND (reference sequence). This CDR3 region has 14 residues. The V gene lost 6 bases and the J gene lost 3 bases, with 12 bases spanning the gap. The CDR3 DNA reads as TGTGCCAGTAGGCGACAGACCCGTGGAAACACCATATATTTT. Encoded protein: CASRRQTRGNTIYF.

The V gene is TRBV5-1, the J gene TRBJ2-3, with 10 positions matching TRBD2. CDR3 length equals 15 residues. Losses at the gene ends were 0 bases for V and 8 bases for J; bases not matched to a gene: 6. The germline gives CDR1 SGHRS, CDR2 YFSETQ. The chain's CDR3 is CASSLASGSGITQYF. The CDR3 coding sequence is TGCGCCAGCAGCTTGGCTAGCGGGAGTGGAATTACGCAGTATTTT.

The chain uses TRBV7-6 and TRBJ2-3, with 9 bases fitting TRBD1. V lost 1 base to trimming and J lost 1 base; unmatched junction nucleotides: 3. The CDR3 extends over 16 amino acids. Per germline, CDR1 SGHVS and CDR2 FNYEAQ. CDR3 loop: CASSLGTGVRTDTQYF. In DNA form, the CDR3 reads TGTGCCAGCAGCTTAGGGACAGGGGTCCGCACAGATACGCAGTATTTT.

The CDR3 DNA reads as TGTGCCTGGAGTGTAAGGGCGGGAAGCACAGATACGCAGTATTTT. Protein product: CAWSVRAGSTDTQYF. This chain uses TRBV30 with TRBJ2-3, with a weak D call TRBD2 (6 bases). Germline CDR1 reads GTSNPN; CDR2 reads SVGIG (reference sequence). The CDR3 is 15 amino acids. V gave up 0 bases and J gave up 0 bases, with 10 bases separating them.

The chain couples TRBV5-1 to TRBJ2-5; D possibly corresponds to TRBD2 (6 bases). The CDR3 sequence is 15 residues long. Germline loops: CDR1 SGHRS, CDR2 YFSETQ. V was trimmed by 3 bases and J by 5 bases, leaving 17 bases between them. CDR3 protein: CASSSAGTSGETQYF. The CDR3 DNA follows: TGCGCCAGCAGCTCCGCGGGGACCTCGGGGGAGACCCAGTACTTC.

The DNA for the CDR3 is TGTGCCAGCAGCCCCCGGACTAGCGGGGGGACTGAGCAGTTCTTC. Residues: CASSPRTSGGTEQFF. This rearrangement joins TRBV9 to TRBJ2-1, with TRBD2 matching 14 bases. Germline loops: CDR1 SGDLS, CDR2 YYNGEE. Trimming at V came to 4 bases and at J to 9 bases, leaving 6 bases not matched to a gene. This CDR3 is built from 15 residues.

The V call is TRBV4-2, the J call TRBJ1-2; D ambiguous. This CDR3 has 11 residues. Trimming stripped 0 bases from V and 7 bases from J, with 3 bases between. Per the germline V gene, CDR1 is LGHNA and CDR2 is YNFKEQ. CDR3 DNA: TGTGCCAGCAGCCAAGATCGTGGCTACACCTTC. This gives the protein CASSQDRGYTF.

The chain couples TRBV27 to TRBJ2-7; a weak D match, TRBD2 (6 bases). This CDR3 is 15 amino acids long. V was pared by 5 bases and J by 3 bases, with 17 bases between. CDR1 MNHEY and CDR2 SMNVEV come from the germline V gene (reference sequence). The CDR3 region is CASSPLRGAYYEQYF. The CDR3 coding sequence is TGTGCCAGCAGTCCCCTCCGCGGGGCCTACTACGAGCAGTACTTC.

The gene calls are TRBV4-3 and TRBJ1-4, with D possibly being TRBD1 (5 bases). Germline V gives CDR1 LGHNA, CDR2 YSLEER. With 0 bases removed from V and 6 bases from J, the gap between germline ends came to 14 bases. This CDR3 contains 16 residues. CDR3 sequence (DNA): TGCGCCAGCAGCCAAGAGGGAAGGACACCATATGAAAAACTGTTTTTT. It encodes CASSQEGRTPYEKLFF.

This clone occurred once. CDR3 residues: CASSQDRGRDYGYTF. The CDR3 DNA sequence: TGTGCCAGCAGCCAAGATCGCGGGCGCGACTATGGCTACACCTTC. V usage is TRBV14 and J usage is TRBJ1-2; D is uncertain. The CDR3 is 15 residues long. Trimming pared 0 bases from V and 3 bases from J, leaving 11 bases between. The V gene's germline CDR1 is SGHDN and CDR2 FVKESK.

This clone showed up just once. This rearrangement joins TRBV11-1 to TRBJ1-3; no clear D. Germline CDR1 SGHAT, CDR2 FQDESV (reference sequence). This CDR3 comprises 15 residues. Trimming pared 3 bases from V and 2 bases from J, leaving 11 bases between. DNA for the CDR3: TGTGCCAGCAGCTTGAGACTGGGTACTGGAAACACCATATATTTT. Its protein product is CASSLRLGTGNTIYF.

This clone was found once. The J gene is TRBJ2-1, the V gene TRBV4-2; 8 bases are a match to TRBD1. With 1 base clipped from V and 5 bases from J, the junction kept 7 bases outside the gene matches. CDR1 LGHNA and CDR2 YNFKEQ come from the germline V gene. The CDR3 covers 16 residues. The CDR3 coding sequence is TGTGCCAGCAGCCAAGTTAACAGGGGGTACGACAATGAGCAGTTCTTC. This sequence encodes CASSQVNRGYDNEQFF.

The J gene is TRBJ1-4, the V gene TRBV5-5; 7 bases match TRBD1. This CDR3 is built from 15 residues. Germline V gene sequence: CDR1 SGHKS, CDR2 YYEKEE (reference sequence). With 4 bases clipped from V and 5 bases from J, the junction kept 8 bases outside the gene matches. The CDR3 DNA reads TGTGCCAGCAGCCTCTTAGGGACAGAGAATGAAAAACTGTTTTTT. Protein product: CASSLLGTENEKLFF.

The chain links TRBV25-1 to TRBJ2-7, with 12 positions matching TRBD2. From germline, CDR1 is MGHDK and CDR2 SYGVNS. V lost 3 bases and J lost 5; bases outside the gene matches: 2. The CDR3 length is 14 residues. The CDR3 is CASSDRLAGDEQYF. The DNA for the CDR3 is TGTGCCAGCAGTGATAGACTAGCGGGGGACGAGCAGTACTTC.

The rearrangement joins TRBV4-2 to TRBJ2-6, with 8 bases that match TRBD1. The junction had 5 bases not matched to a gene; V was cut back by 3 bases and J by 4 bases. This CDR3 has 16 residues. The V gene's germline CDR1 is LGHNA and CDR2 YNFKEQ. For the CDR3, the DNA is TGTGCCAGCAGCCAGCCGGACAGGGCCGGGGCCAACGTCCTGACTTTC. Encoded protein: CASSQPDRAGANVLTF.

The chain recombines TRBV7-9 with TRBJ2-7, with a possible D match to TRBD1 (5 bases). The CDR3 sequence is 13 residues long. V lost 5 bases and J 4 bases, leaving 12 bases between the germline ends. CDR1 and CDR2 (germline): SEHNR, FQNEAQ (reference sequence). CDR3 residues: CASSPRVGYEQYF. CDR3 DNA: TGTGCCAGCAGCCCCAGGGTAGGGTACGAGCAGTACTTC.

This rearrangement joins TRBV18 to TRBJ1-5; the D gene is possibly TRBD1 (6 bases). The ends were cut back, 3 bases at V and 5 bases at J, with 20 bases in the middle. Germline-derived CDR1 and CDR2 are KGHSH and LQKENI. The CDR3 is 17 amino acids. CDR3 amino acids: CASSPTSFQGKDQPQHF. The DNA for the CDR3 is TGTGCCAGCTCACCCACGTCGTTTCAGGGGAAAGATCAGCCCCAGCATTTT. The complete variable domain, with remaining parts taken from reference TRBV18 and TRBJ1-5, reads NAGVMQNPRHLVRRRGQEARLRCSPMKGHSHVYWYRQLPEEGLKFMVYLQKENIIDESGMPKERFSAEFPKEGPSILRIQQVVRGDSAAYFCASSPTSFQGKDQPQHFGDGTRLSIL.

This clone was counted a few times. V is TRBV18 and J is TRBJ2-1, with D possibly being TRBD2 (6 bases). The CDR3 has 18 residues. CDR1 KGHSH and CDR2 LQKENI come from the germline V gene. Deletions cut 3 bases from V and 5 bases from J, with 23 bases between. In DNA form, the CDR3 reads TGTGCCAGCTCACCGTTGGTCCTAGCGAGCGTCGGTGACAATGAGCAGTTCTTC. It yields the protein CASSPLVLASVGDNEQFF. The full variable domain, with the rest looked up from reference TRBV18 and TRBJ2-1, is NAGVMQNPRHLVRRRGQEARLRCSPMKGHSHVYWYRQLPEEGLKFMVYLQKENIIDESGMPKERFSAEFPKEGPSILRIQQVVRGDSAAYFCASSPLVLASVGDNEQFFGPGTRLTVL.

The rearrangement uses TRBV25-1 and TRBJ2-7; the D gene is possibly TRBD1 (5 bases). The CDR3 spans 11 residues. Per the germline V gene, CDR1 is MGHDK and CDR2 is SYGVNS. Trimming stripped 4 bases from V and 7 bases from J, with 8 bases between. In DNA, the CDR3 is TGTGCCAGCAGTGGGAACAGGGAGCAGTACTTC. It yields the protein CASSGNREQYF.

This clone was counted between two and nine times. The rearrangement joins TRBV11-2 to TRBJ2-1; the D is unclear. Germline-derived CDR1 and CDR2 are SGHAT and FQNNGV. V gave up 1 base and J gave up 8 bases, with 3 bases separating them. The CDR3 is made up of 11 amino acids. For the CDR3, the DNA is TGTGCCAGCAGCTTAGCTCATGAGCAGTTCTTC. Protein product: CASSLAHEQFF.

The V and J genes are TRBV5-4 and TRBJ1-2; no clear D gene. Germline V CDR1 and CDR2: SGHNT, YYREEE (reference sequence). The CDR3 contains 15 residues. V lost 4 bases and J lost 8, with 21 bases in between. The CDR3 DNA reads TGTGCCAGCAGCGCGTGGGAGAGGAGTTTAATGGGCTACACCTTC. This encodes CASSAWERSLMGYTF.

V gene TRBV5-1 combines with J gene TRBJ1-6; 7 bases map to TRBD1. J lost 0 bases, V lost 4 bases, and 7 bases had no gene match. CDR3 length: 17 residues. Per the germline V gene, CDR1 is SGHRS and CDR2 is YFSETQ. This CDR3 is CASSRGDSSSYNSPLHF. CDR3 sequence (DNA): TGCGCCAGCAGCCGCGGGGACAGCAGCTCCTATAATTCACCCCTCCACTTT.

The chain uses TRBV9 and TRBJ2-3, with D hard to call. V was cut by 0 bases and J by 11 bases, with 13 bases left in between. Germline lookup yields CDR1 SGDLS and CDR2 YYNGEE. CDR3 size: 13 residues. This CDR3 reads CASSVDSLGGQYF. CDR3 DNA: TGTGCCAGCAGCGTAGATTCCTTAGGCGGGCAGTATTTT. Full variable domain (missing parts from reference TRBV9 and TRBJ2-3): DSGVTQTPKHLITATGQRVTLRCSPRSGDLSVYWYQQSLDQGLQFLIQYYNGEERAKGNILERFSAQQFPDLHSELNLSSLELGDSALYFCASSVDSLGGQYFGPGTRLTVL.

The chain couples TRBV13 to TRBJ2-7; TRBD1 aligns across 7 bases. J was trimmed by 1 base and V by 5 bases; bases with no gene match: 8. This CDR3 is 15 amino acids long. CDR1 is PRHDT, CDR2 FYEKMQ, per germline (reference sequence). CDR3 bases: TGTGCCAGCAGCCCATTAACAGGGGTTTCCTACGAGCAGTACTTC. Amino acids: CASSPLTGVSYEQYF. Combining the CDR3 with reference TRBV13 and TRBJ2-7 gives the whole variable domain AAGVIQSPRHLIKEKRETATLKCYPIPRHDTVYWYQQGPGQDPQFLISFYEKMQSDKGSIPDRFSAQQFSDYHSELNMSSLELGDSALYFCASSPLTGVSYEQYFGPGTRLTVT.